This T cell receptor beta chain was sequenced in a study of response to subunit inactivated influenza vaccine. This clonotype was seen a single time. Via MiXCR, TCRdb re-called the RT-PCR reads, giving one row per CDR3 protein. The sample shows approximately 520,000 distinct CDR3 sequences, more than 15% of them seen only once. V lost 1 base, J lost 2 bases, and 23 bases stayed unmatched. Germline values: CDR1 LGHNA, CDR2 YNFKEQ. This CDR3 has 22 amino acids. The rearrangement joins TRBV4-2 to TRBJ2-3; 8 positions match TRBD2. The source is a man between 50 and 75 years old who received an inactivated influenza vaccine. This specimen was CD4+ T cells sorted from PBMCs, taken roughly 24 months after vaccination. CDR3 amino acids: CASSQAPWAGNGSGTSTDTQYF. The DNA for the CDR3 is TGTGCCAGCAGCCAAGCCCCGTGGGCAGGGAACGGTAGCGGGACCTCCACAGATACGCAGTATTTT.